These 27 T cell receptor beta chains originate from one sample sequenced in a study of T cell responses to AZD1222 COVID-19 vaccine (dated by TCRdb to 2020 to 2023). Receptors were amplified or captured by the immunoSEQ multiplex PCR assay. TCRdb limited this immuneACCESS table to in-frame rearrangements with V and J called. A share of clones is missing; checked studies link under half to unresolved V genes, and the rest is unexplained. Here the sample has around 150,000 clones; roughly 90% occur a single time. The biggest ten clones account for 1.9% of the sample. The meaning of the sample's time point label: about 28 days (+/-7) after the second vaccine dose. The specimen comprised peripheral blood, sampled 28 days after the second AZD1222 dose. The receptors were gathered from an adult who received the AZD1222 COVID-19 vaccine.

The chain uses TRBV11-2 and TRBJ2-1; TRBD1 matches at 10 bases. Germline CDR1 and CDR2: SGHAT and FQNNGV. After removal of 1 base from V and 9 bases from J, the junction contained 12 bases not matched to a gene. CDR3 length: 17 amino acids. In nucleotides, the CDR3 is TGTGCCAGCAGCTTAGGTCCGGGACAGGGGAGTCCTGGTGAGCAGTTCTTC. Its protein is CASSLGPGQGSPGEQFF.

The chain is built from TRBV19 and TRBJ2-4; D possibly corresponds to TRBD2 (6 bases). Germline-derived CDR1 and CDR2 are LNHDA and SQIVND (reference sequence). The CDR3 runs 15 residues. Trimming pared 3 bases from V and 5 bases from J, leaving 14 bases between. Here the CDR3 reads CASSIFRGSQNIQYF. DNA of the CDR3: TGTGCCAGTAGTATTTTTCGGGGGTCCCAAAACATTCAGTACTTC.

The chain recombines TRBV5-1 with TRBJ1-5; tentatively, D is TRBD1 (6 bases). CDR3 size: 14 residues. V lost 4 bases and J lost 1, with 9 bases in between. Germline V gene lookup returns CDR1 SGHRS and CDR2 YFSETQ. CDR3 nucleotide sequence: TGCGCCAGCAGCCCCGACAGGAGCAATCAGCCCCAGCATTTT. Protein sequence: CASSPDRSNQPQHF.

The rearrangement links TRBV7-3 to TRBJ2-2; unclear D gene. Germline CDR1 and CDR2: SGHTA and FQGTGA. The CDR3 spans 16 residues. Trimming cost V 3 bases and J 0 bases, with 11 bases left between them. The CDR3 reads CASSLSRVTNTGELFF. The CDR3, as DNA: TGTGCCAGCAGCTTGAGTCGTGTTACGAACACCGGGGAGCTGTTTTTT.

The V gene is TRBV5-8, the J gene TRBJ2-1; no definite D call. The V end was cut by 6 bases, the J end by 3 bases, with 19 bases between. This CDR3 is 16 amino acids long. Looked up from germline, CDR1 is SGHTS and CDR2 is YDEGEE. CDR3 region: CASTKWAALFYNEQFF. Written as DNA, the CDR3 is TGTGCCAGCACCAAGTGGGCTGCCTTATTCTACAATGAGCAGTTCTTC.

The chain has TRBV10-3 and TRBJ1-4, with D tentatively TRBD1 (6 bases). The CDR3 has 13 residues. CDR1 and CDR2 from the germline V gene are ENHRY and SYGVKD. V was cut by 6 bases and J by 9 bases, with 14 bases left in between. The CDR3 nucleotides are TGTGCCATCAGAAGGGACACGGGGAAAAAACTGTTTTTT. Translation: CAIRRDTGKKLFF.

Worth noting for this clone: The sample contains more than one DNA sequence encoding this CDR3. V usage is TRBV2 and J usage is TRBJ1-1; D perhaps matches TRBD1 (5 bases). Per the germline V gene, CDR1 is SNHLY and CDR2 is FYNNEI. Trimming cost V 6 bases and J 1 base, with 9 bases left between them. The CDR3 covers 13 residues. In DNA, the CDR3 is TGTGCCAGCAGGGCAGGACAGAACACTGAAGCTTTCTTT. Amino acids: CASRAGQNTEAFF.

This clone was detected only a few times. This chain joins TRBV10-1 and TRBJ2-7, with D possibly matching TRBD1 (5 bases). The CDR3 extends over 15 amino acids. The V gene lost 0 bases and the J gene lost 7 bases, with 16 bases spanning the gap. CDR1 is WNHNN, CDR2 SYGVQD, per germline (reference sequence). CDR3 sequence: CASSESGRESGEQYF. The DNA of the CDR3 is TGCGCCAGCAGTGAGTCTGGCAGGGAATCAGGGGAGCAGTACTTC.

The gene calls are TRBV7-9 and TRBJ1-2, with D maybe TRBD1 (5 bases). The CDR3 is made up of 16 amino acids. Trimming took 2 bases from V and 4 from J, leaving 17 bases between them. Germline CDR1 reads SEHNR; CDR2 reads FQNEAQ (reference sequence). The chain's CDR3 is CASSLWKAQRGYGYTF. CDR3 nucleotide sequence: TGTGCCAGCAGCTTATGGAAGGCTCAAAGGGGCTATGGCTACACCTTC. The full variable domain, its missing parts supplied by reference TRBV7-9 and TRBJ1-2, is DTGVSQNPRHKITKRGQNVTFRCDPISEHNRLYWYRQTLGQGPEFLTYFQNEAQLEKSRLLSDRFSAERPKGSFSTLEIQRTEQGDSAMYLCASSLWKAQRGYGYTFGSGTRLTVV.

This clone was observed once. V is TRBV19 and J is TRBJ2-2; 13 bases are a match to TRBD2. CDR1 is LNHDA and CDR2 is SQIVND in the germline V gene (reference sequence). This CDR3 is built from 19 residues. J gave up 1 base and V 5 bases, and 10 bases lay outside the gene matches. CDR3 loop: CASSLTRLAGGLNTGELFF. The CDR3 nucleotides read TGTGCCAGTAGTTTAACCCGACTAGCGGGGGGCCTGAACACCGGGGAGCTGTTTTTT.

The V and J genes are TRBV5-1 and TRBJ2-1; the match to TRBD2 covers 7 bases. CDR3 size: 15 residues. The germline CDR1 and CDR2 sequences are SGHRS and YFSETQ. The V segment lost 4 bases and the J segment 3 bases; nucleotides outside the gene matches: 7. CDR3 nucleotide sequence: TGCGCCAGCAGCCGGCTGGCGGGGGTCTACAATGAGCAGTTCTTC. It is translated as CASSRLAGVYNEQFF.

V usage is TRBV2 and J usage is TRBJ1-2; weak D call: TRBD1 (6 bases). Germline V lookup: CDR1 SNHLY, CDR2 FYNNEI. The CDR3 has 15 residues. V was trimmed by 5 bases and J by 3 bases, leaving 16 bases between them. The CDR3 reads CASSPRSSGDYGYTF. In DNA form, the CDR3 reads TGTGCCAGCAGTCCACGATCATCAGGGGACTATGGCTACACCTTC.

The chain couples TRBV5-1 to TRBJ2-7; 8 nucleotides agree with TRBD2. The CDR3 extends over 18 amino acids. Germline trimming cut 0 bases from V and 2 bases from J; bases unmatched to any gene: 13. Germline CDR1 is SGHRS and CDR2 is YFSETQ. DNA of the CDR3: TGCGCCAGCAGCTTGGGATTCGGGGGGGCTCTAAACCCCTACGAGCAGTACTTC. Amino acid sequence: CASSLGFGGALNPYEQYF.

The rearrangement links TRBV30 to TRBJ1-1; the D gene is possibly TRBD1 (6 bases). The V gene's germline CDR1 is GTSNPN and CDR2 SVGIG (reference sequence). The CDR3 sequence is 13 residues long. The V end lost 6 bases, the J end lost 5 bases, and 16 bases lay between the germline ends. The CDR3 bases are TGTGCCTGCCTAGGGGGTTTAGGGACTGAAGCTTTCTTT. Protein sequence: CACLGGLGTEAFF.

The J gene is TRBJ1-2, the V gene TRBV2, with TRBD1 matching 7 bases. The trim removed 6 bases at V and 2 bases at J, leaving 6 bases unmatched. CDR1 is SNHLY and CDR2 is FYNNEI in the germline V gene. The length of the CDR3 is 14 residues. The CDR3 region is CASRYRGSNYGYTF. CDR3 bases: TGTGCCAGCAGGTACAGGGGATCGAACTATGGCTACACCTTC.

The rearrangement uses TRBV7-9 and TRBJ1-6; D unclear. Trimming pared 5 bases from V and 6 bases from J, leaving 20 bases between. The length of the CDR3 is 17 residues. The germline CDR1 and CDR2 sequences are SEHNR and FQNEAQ (reference sequence). The CDR3 DNA sequence: TGTGCCAGCAGCCACGACCTGGGCGGGTGGGGTAATTCACCCCTCCACTTT. This codes for CASSHDLGGWGNSPLHF. Full variable domain (missing parts from reference TRBV7-9 and TRBJ1-6): DTGVSQNPRHKITKRGQNVTFRCDPISEHNRLYWYRQTLGQGPEFLTYFQNEAQLEKSRLLSDRFSAERPKGSFSTLEIQRTEQGDSAMYLCASSHDLGGWGNSPLHFGNGTRLTVT.

This clone has just a few counts. As DNA, the CDR3 is TGTGCCAGCAGTCCCTGGGACAGCGACTATGGCTACACCTTC. It translates to CASSPWDSDYGYTF. The rearrangement joins TRBV28 to TRBJ1-2; 7 bases map to TRBD1. The V gene end was trimmed by 5 bases and the J gene end by 3 bases; junction bases not matched to a gene: 6. There are 14 residues in the CDR3. The V gene's germline CDR1 is MDHEN and CDR2 SYDVKM.

The chain couples TRBV3-1 (or the pseudogene TRBV3-2) to TRBJ1-1; D is possibly TRBD1 (5 bases). The V gene lost 4 bases and the J gene lost 5 bases, with 17 bases spanning the gap. CDR3 length: 15 amino acids. From germline, CDR1 is LGHDT and CDR2 YNNKEL (reference sequence). The CDR3 DNA sequence: TGTGCCAGCAGCCCCCTAGAGGGGTTGAGAACTGAAGCTTTCTTT. Its translation: CASSPLEGLRTEAFF.

This rearrangement joins TRBV12-5 to TRBJ2-3, with D perhaps TRBD1 or TRBD2 (5 bases each). The CDR3 consists of 14 residues. V lost 8 bases, J lost 1 base, and 13 bases lay in between. Germline V gene lookup returns CDR1 LGHNT and CDR2 FRNRAP. CDR3 in amino acids: CASNPVGGTDTQYF. CDR3 bases: TGTGCTAGTAACCCCGTGGGGGGCACAGATACGCAGTATTTT.

J is TRBJ2-3 and V is TRBV11-2; D may match TRBD1 or TRBD2 (5 bases each). Germline-derived CDR1 and CDR2 are SGHAT and FQNNGV. The V end was cut by 1 base, the J end by 8 bases, with 13 bases between. This CDR3 is built from 14 residues. CDR3 loop: CASSLGGTGATQYF. CDR3 nucleotide sequence: TGTGCCAGCAGCTTAGGGGGGACCGGAGCTACGCAGTATTTT. Complete variable domain (other parts from reference TRBV11-2 and TRBJ2-3): EAGVAQSPRYKIIEKRQSVAFWCNPISGHATLYWYQQILGQGPKLLIQFQNNGVVDDSQLPKDRFSAERLKGVDSTLKIQPAKLEDSAVYLCASSLGGTGATQYFGPGTRLTVL.

The chain combines TRBV4-2 with TRBJ2-7, with 15 bases identical to TRBD2. Unmatched junction bases numbered 6, after V lost 1 base and J lost 2 bases. Germline V gene data show CDR1 as LGHNA and CDR2 as YNFKEQ. CDR3 size: 18 residues. CDR3 protein: CASSQVGTSGGTTYEQYF. CDR3 nucleotide sequence: TGTGCCAGCAGCCAAGTCGGGACTAGCGGGGGGACAACCTACGAGCAGTACTTC.

This clone is a singleton in its sample. This sequence joins TRBV6-4 and TRBJ2-1; 7 positions agree with TRBD2. V shed 0 bases and J 0 bases; nucleotides not matched to a gene: 2. The CDR3 runs to 16 residues. CDR1 is MRHNA and CDR2 is SNTAGT in the germline V gene. CDR3 sequence: CASSDSGGSSYNEQFF. CDR3 nucleotide sequence: TGTGCCAGCAGTGACTCTGGCGGGAGCTCCTACAATGAGCAGTTCTTC.

The CDR3 loop reads CASSSEPNTEAFF. The CDR3 DNA reads as TGTGCCAGCAGCTCCGAGCCCAACACTGAAGCTTTCTTT. The rearrangement links TRBV7-3 to TRBJ1-1, with D hard to call. Germline lookup yields CDR1 SGHTA and CDR2 FQGTGA. The V and J ends lost 4 bases and 2 bases respectively, with 8 bases between them. The CDR3 is 13 residues long.

CDR3 region: CASSFRRGGRTEETQYF. In nucleotides, the CDR3 is TGCGCCAGCAGCTTTAGGCGGGGGGGCCGGACGGAAGAGACCCAGTACTTC. The chain joins TRBV5-1 to TRBJ2-5; 9 positions agree with TRBD2. The germline CDR1 and CDR2 sequences are SGHRS and YFSETQ. Trimming cost V 2 bases and J 3 bases; bases outside gene matches: 11. This CDR3 has 17 amino acids.

The J gene is TRBJ1-2, the V gene TRBV2, with TRBD1 as a possible D gene (6 bases). CDR1 and CDR2 from the germline V gene are SNHLY and FYNNEI. Between the trimmed V and J ends, which lost 5 bases and 7 bases, there was a span of 11 bases. The CDR3 is 12 residues long. CDR3 in amino acids: CASSRNRVGYTF. CDR3 in DNA: TGTGCCAGCAGTAGAAACAGGGTTGGCTACACCTTC. Full variable domain (outside the CDR3, taken from reference TRBV2 and TRBJ1-2): EPEVTQTPSHQVTQMGQEVILRCVPISNHLYFYWYRQILGQKVEFLVSFYNNEISEKSEIFDDQFSVERPDGSNFTLKIRSTKLEDSAMYFCASSRNRVGYTFGSGTRLTVV.

The genes are TRBV4-1 and TRBJ1-2; unclear D gene. Per the germline V gene, CDR1 is MGHRA and CDR2 is YSYEKL. The CDR3 has 13 amino acids. V lost 5 bases and J 2 bases, leaving 9 bases between the germline ends. The CDR3 bases are TGCGCCAGCAGCTTCGACGGAAACTATGGCTACACCTTC. The encoded protein is CASSFDGNYGYTF.

V and J are TRBV6-5 and TRBJ1-2; the match to TRBD1 covers 7 bases. With 2 bases clipped from V and 6 bases from J, the junction kept 3 bases outside the gene matches. Germline V lookup: CDR1 MNHEY, CDR2 SVGAGI. The CDR3 has 13 amino acids. The CDR3 DNA sequence: TGTGCCAGCAGTTACGTCACAGGGGATGGCTACACCTTC. As protein: CASSYVTGDGYTF.